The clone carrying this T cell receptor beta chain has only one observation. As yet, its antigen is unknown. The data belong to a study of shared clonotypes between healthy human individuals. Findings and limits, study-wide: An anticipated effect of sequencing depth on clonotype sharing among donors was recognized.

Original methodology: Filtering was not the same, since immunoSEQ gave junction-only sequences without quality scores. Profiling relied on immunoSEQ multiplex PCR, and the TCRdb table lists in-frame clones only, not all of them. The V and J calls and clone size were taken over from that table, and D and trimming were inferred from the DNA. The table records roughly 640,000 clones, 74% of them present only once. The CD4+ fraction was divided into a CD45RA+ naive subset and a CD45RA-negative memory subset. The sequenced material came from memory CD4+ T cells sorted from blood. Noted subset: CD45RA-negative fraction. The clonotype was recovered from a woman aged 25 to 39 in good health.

CDR3 DNA: TGTGCCAGCAGCTTAGAGCATTTAAACTATGGCTACACCTTC. Protein product: CASSLEHLNYGYTF. V gene TRBV7-2 combines with J gene TRBJ1-2; D ambiguous. Germline V gene data show CDR1 as SGHTA and CDR2 as FQGNSA. The CDR3 has 14 residues. Deletions cut 1 base from V and 2 bases from J, with 8 bases between.